The table lists the clone carrying this TCR beta chain with many counts. Template-switching 5'RACE yielded the TCR cDNA; a universal primer site and UMIs were added in the process. TCRdb re-derived calls from the 5' RACE reads in MiXCR, one entry per CDR3 protein. The table includes 300,000 to 400,000 distinct CDR3 sequences, roughly 4.3% detected once. V lost 6 bases and J lost 4, with 10 bases in between. The CDR3 runs 12 residues. Germline V gene lookup returns CDR1 MNHNY and CDR2 SVGAGI (reference sequence). This specimen comes from a study of T cells after yellow fever vaccination. This sequence joins TRBV6-6 and TRBJ2-7; tentative D call: TRBD1 (5 bases). The sample here was PBMCs, taken 5 days after the yellow fever booster vaccination. The receptor was derived from a man younger than 35 who received the YFV17D yellow fever vaccine. Here the CDR3 reads CASSQGRYEQYF. Here the CDR3 DNA reads TGTGCCAGCAGCCAGGGAAGATACGAGCAGTACTTC.